One T cell receptor (beta chain) is described in this entry. This record belongs to a study of T cells in narcolepsy. Using immunoSEQ multiplex PCR, the repertoire was profiled, and TCRdb retains in-frame clones only, with some absent. The data show about 35,000 clones, 80% seen once. Sequenced material: memory (CD45RA-) CD4+ T cells from blood. The receptor was derived from a human donor in good health.

CDR3 loop: CASSQDANRMNEKLFF. The CDR3 nucleotides read TGCGCCAGCAGCCAAGACGCTAATCGAATGAATGAAAAACTGTTTTTT. The chain employs TRBV4-1 and TRBJ1-4; D is unresolved. CDR1 MGHRA and CDR2 YSYEKL come from the germline V gene. This CDR3 has 16 residues. V was cut by 0 bases and J by 5 bases, with 13 bases left in between.